This TCR beta chain was retrieved from a study of control samples from healthy donors and cancer patients. Per germline, CDR1 SNHLY and CDR2 FYNNEI. With V trimmed by 6 bases and J by 4 bases, 7 bases remained unmatched. The CDR3 spans 15 residues. Here immunoSEQ multiplex PCR was the method, and the copy in TCRdb shows in-frame clones only, minus some. In the table there are 50,000 to 75,000 clones, nearly 90% of which are singletons. The count of this clone is one. The chain links TRBV2 to TRBJ2-3, with 10 bases fitting TRBD2. The sequence was collected from a man aged 55 to 70 with colorectal cancer. Sample: PBMCs. In nucleotides, the CDR3 is TGTGCCAGCAGGCAACTAGCGGGGTTGGCAGATACGCAGTATTTT. Translated, it gives CASRQLAGLADTQYF. Based on the CDR3 plus reference TRBV2 and TRBJ2-3, the full variable domain is EPEVTQTPSHQVTQMGQEVILRCVPISNHLYFYWYRQILGQKVEFLVSFYNNEISEKSEIFDDQFSVERPDGSNFTLKIRSTKLEDSAMYFCASRQLAGLADTQYFGPGTRLTVL.